The T cell receptor beta chain described here comes from a study of cytomegalovirus exposure and HLA in healthy donors listed by TCRdb under 2017. With regard to the full study: An earlier analysis of roughly 570 of the donors reported approximately 260 Gb of sequence data and 95 million to 120 million unique TCR beta sequences obtained from roughly 180 million T cells. In the later analysis, no new phenotypic data were used to find candidate immune exposures; instead, reliance was placed on TCR beta sequences and their occurrence across donors. About five DR-DQ haplotypes were treated as single units for association and clustering because of strong linkage in the cohort. The study aimed to test whether signatures of past pathogen exposure could be identified by cataloging public T cell receptors. Donor age, sex, ethnicity and CMV serostatus were compiled together with the repertoire data. Every repertoire in the discovery cohort had been generated on one and the same sequencing platform. About 320 gigabases of sequencing data and tens of millions of unique TCR sequences were included in an early release covering about 600 HLA-typed donors. The genetic ancestry cluster associated with self-reported Caucasian donors included over 65% of the roughly 390 genotyped donors. A later analysis re-examined previously published TCR beta repertoires from more than 550 donors and added high-resolution HLA genotyping to investigate patterns of TCR occurrence. A separate validation cohort of 100 to 150 different subjects was used in addition to the roughly 620-subject first cohort. An earlier analysis of nearly 600 of the donors applied high-throughput TCR beta sequencing to assess whether each TCR beta V gene segment acted as functional or pseudogenic. The study used immunosequencing to profile the T cell repertoires of approximately 640 subjects and linked those repertoires to cytomegalovirus serostatus. To predict cytomegalovirus infection status, the study combined high-throughput TCR immunosequencing, statistical association of individual TCRs with disease status, and machine learning. The number of typed donors differed by locus: about 629-630 for A, B, C, DRB1 and DQB1; some 540 for DQA1; about 600 for DPA1; and 450 to 480 for DPB1. Genome-wide SNP genotypes for about 65% of the 666 donors were used in a later genetic analysis, which treated that subset as a discovery cohort. HLA typing covered class I and class II loci at four-digit resolution. Among some 410 genotyped donors of the cohort, an average of approximately 240,000 unique TCR beta nucleotide sequences was sequenced per donor, of which 15% to 20% were non-productive.

CDR1 and CDR2 are read off the germline V gene as SGHTA and FQGNSA. Spanning cysteine to phenylalanine, the CDR3 consists of 13 amino acids. Just the 39-base CDR3 DNA is kept, in frame starting at base 1. Beyond this particular receptor, the publication reports: In a later analysis, the rate of TCR association differed among HLA loci, with DRB1 alleles having the most associated TCRs and HLA-C alleles having the fewest. A cluster of highly shared sequence variants was judged likely to be a technical artifact of the sequencing pipeline. Most TCR sequences were seen in very few donors, while some public TCRs were found in many individuals. Because counts were too low, some 17 rarely observed V segments, including chromosome 9 orphons, were excluded from the earlier analysis of about 500 of the donors. The classifier was reported to diagnose cytomegalovirus status with high specificity and sensitivity in both the original cohort and the validation cohort. Presence/absence analyses assumed roughly uniform sequencing depth across donors, an assumption that may not hold. Linkage disequilibrium might explain the correlated functional status among segregating V segments, but an unknown experimental factor could not be excluded. A further reported finding was that TCR beta sequences accurately predicted the HLA-A and HLA-B alleles for most subjects in the first cohort. Because the 87-base-pair reads could not distinguish some IMGT-functional V segments, including TRBV6-2 and TRBV6-3, those segments were excluded. According to a later genetic analysis, donors in an Asian-associated ancestry cluster had fewer N-insertions in productive TCRs than the approximately 670-donor mean. According to a later analysis, parvovirus B19, influenza, CMV and Epstein-Barr virus appeared linked to several top co-occurrence clusters. V-gene and J-gene trimming of TCR beta chains was associated with a missense DCLRE1C variant in a later genetic analysis, and the association was replicated in an independent cohort. The cohort was sequenced for TCR beta chains only, and without alpha or paired-chain data the features that could be detected were limited. The authors suggested that the approach could potentially be generalized to other disease states and immunological phenotypes. HLA typing was unavailable for some donors at each locus, so association tests used only the typed subset. A later analysis associated 15,000 to 20,000 TCR beta sequences with specific HLA alleles at a false discovery rate of 0.05. In a later analysis, HLA-associated TCR beta chains showed more clonal expansion and lower generation probabilities than non-associated chains that were equally common. The only immune exposure information available for the cohort was CMV serostatus. In vitro tests confirmed that three of the cytomegalovirus-associated TCR beta chains recognize cytomegalovirus antigens. When HLA alleles, especially DR and DQ, strongly co-occurred, attributing TCR associations to individual alleles was difficult. In a later analysis, most CMV-associated TCR beta chains were found to appear HLA-restricted, with HLA associations seemingly driven largely by CMV exposure. In an earlier analysis of more than 500 of the donors, most TCR beta V segments appeared in productive rearrangements about 90% or about 30% of the time, broadly matching IMGT annotations. In the study, roughly 160 TCR beta chains were listed as associated with cytomegalovirus.

Library method: the immunoSEQ multiplex PCR assay. For the multiplex PCR, a mixture combining 60 forward primers for TCR Vbeta segments and 13 reverse primers for TCR Jbeta segments was used. Amplification of the CDR3 region of rearranged TCR beta genes was performed with a multiplex PCR assay on genomic DNA. The Illumina HiSeq System was used to sequence the amplified TCR beta libraries as 87-base-pair reads. The paper's processing steps were these. In a later analysis, tens of millions of unique TCR beta chains were counted across the approximately 640 repertoires, and roughly 11 million of these chains were shared by at least two donors. To remove PCR and sequencing errors, raw reads were error-corrected and collapsed into unique sequences using a nearest-neighbor algorithm that merged closely related sequences. Alignment of CDR3 sequences to IMGT reference sequences was used to assign V, D and J gene segments. Each retained sequence needed at least a six-nucleotide match to both a V gene segment and a J gene segment. A rearrangement counted as productive if the CDR3 had no stop codons and remained in frame with V and J, and every other rearrangement counted as non-productive. Following IMGT convention, CDR3 was defined as the stretch from the second conserved V-encoded cysteine to the conserved J-encoded phenylalanine. The earlier analysis of about 530 of the donors excluded any sequence lacking an unambiguous match to a single V gene segment. An earlier analysis of under 750 of the donors called V segments functional above 56.7% productive rearrangements and segregating when the between-donor standard deviation exceeded 5%. To diagnose cytomegalovirus status from the catalog of TCR beta chain sequences, a statistical classification framework was built. In a later analysis, TCR nucleotide sequences were compared against IMGT/GENE-DB human TR gene sequences so that V and J genes could be assigned. Using the TCRdist pipeline, a later analysis assigned CDR3 sequences along with most-parsimonious VDJ recombination scenarios. A later analysis defined each TCR beta chain by its CDR3 amino acid sequence plus V-gene family, and excluded reads lacking a unique V-gene family. As a way to deal with suspected cross-contamination and a sequencing artifact, a later analysis dropped 592 nucleotide sequences that were highly shared and had low generation probability. In a later analysis, a clonal expansion index was calculated for each public chain from normalized within-repertoire ranks of inferred template counts. Generation probabilities in a later analysis came from a VDJ recombination model fitted to out-of-frame rearrangements, and those results were checked against IGoR. Hypergeometric tests were used in a later analysis to score TCR-TCR, TCR-HLA and TCR-CMV co-occurrence, with a repertoire-size bias correction applied to the TCR pairs. In a later analysis, false discovery rates were estimated by permuting HLA or CMV assignments 20 times. A later analysis grouped co-occurring TCRs with DBSCAN, adding TCRdist sequence similarity when clustering within HLA-allele-positive subsets. For co-occurrence clustering, repertoires with fewer than 30,000 or more than 120,000 public chains were excluded, along with five or six repertoires with anomalous nucleotide sharing. TCRdb retrieved this table from immuneACCESS and kept in-frame rearrangements only. Not all clones are present; in checked studies, unresolved V genes account for under half, and no reason is known for the remainder. The DNA gave D and trimming, while V, J and clone size come from that table. Across this sample there are approximately 100,000 clones, with approximately 81% seen only once. The biggest ten clones account for 6.5% to 8.5% of the sample.

In total, approximately 700 healthy bone marrow donors made up the cohort. Cohort members were all nominally healthy when sampled, although unrecorded immune exposures were likely present. The donor was CMV seropositive and was included in the group of some 290 seropositive cohort members. Each donor provided a peripheral blood sample, and peripheral blood mononuclear cells were used for TCR beta sequencing. The Qiagen DNeasy Blood Extraction Kit was used to extract genomic DNA from the blood cell samples. As concerns this clone: The clone's antigen remains unknown. The junction departs from the called germline gene at one end, perhaps through a read error.

The V and J genes are TRBV7-2 and TRBJ1-1; the D gene remains uncertain. Sequenced material: PBMCs. This receptor was obtained from a man between 40 and 49 years old in good health and CMV-seropositive. The nucleotides read TGTGCCAGCAACTTAATTCGGAACACTGAAGCTTTCTTT. Its protein product is CASNLIRNTEAFF.